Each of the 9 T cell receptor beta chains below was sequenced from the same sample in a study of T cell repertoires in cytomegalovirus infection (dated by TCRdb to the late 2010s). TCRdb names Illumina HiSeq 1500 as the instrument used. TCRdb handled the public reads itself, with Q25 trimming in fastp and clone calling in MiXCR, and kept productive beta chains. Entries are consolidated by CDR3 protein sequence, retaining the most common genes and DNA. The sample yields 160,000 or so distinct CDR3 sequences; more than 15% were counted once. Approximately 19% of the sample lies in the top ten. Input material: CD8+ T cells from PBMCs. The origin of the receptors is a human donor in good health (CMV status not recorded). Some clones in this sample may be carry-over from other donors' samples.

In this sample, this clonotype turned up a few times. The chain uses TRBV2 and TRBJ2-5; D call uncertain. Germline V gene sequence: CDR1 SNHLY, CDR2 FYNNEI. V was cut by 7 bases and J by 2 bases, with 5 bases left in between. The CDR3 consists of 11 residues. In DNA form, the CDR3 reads TGTGCCAGCAAGAGACAAGAGACCCAGTACTTC. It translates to CASKRQETQYF.

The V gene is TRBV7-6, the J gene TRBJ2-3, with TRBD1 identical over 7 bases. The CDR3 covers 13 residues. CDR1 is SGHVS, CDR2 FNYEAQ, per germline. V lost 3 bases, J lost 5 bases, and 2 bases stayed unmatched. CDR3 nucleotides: TGTGCCAGCAGCTTCAACAGGGGAGATACGCAGTATTTT. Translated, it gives CASSFNRGDTQYF.

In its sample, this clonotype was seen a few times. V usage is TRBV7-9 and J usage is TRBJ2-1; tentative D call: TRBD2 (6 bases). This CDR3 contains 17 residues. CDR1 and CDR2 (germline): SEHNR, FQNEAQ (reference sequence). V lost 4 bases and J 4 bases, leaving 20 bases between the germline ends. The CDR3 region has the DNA TGTGCCAGCAGCTCCGGCCCTGGGGGAGGCATATACAATGAGCAGTTCTTC. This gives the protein CASSSGPGGGIYNEQFF.

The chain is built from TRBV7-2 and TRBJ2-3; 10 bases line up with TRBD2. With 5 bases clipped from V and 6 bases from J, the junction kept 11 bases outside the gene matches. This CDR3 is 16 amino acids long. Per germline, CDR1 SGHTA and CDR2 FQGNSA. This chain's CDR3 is CASSPISGRRSDTQYF. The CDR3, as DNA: TGTGCCAGCAGCCCCATTAGCGGGAGGCGGTCGGATACGCAGTATTTT. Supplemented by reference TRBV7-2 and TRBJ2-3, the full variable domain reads GAGVSQSPSNKVTEKGKDVELRCDPISGHTALYWYRQSLGQGLEFLIYFQGNSAPDKSGLPSDRFSAERTGGSVSTLTIQRTQQEDSAVYLCASSPISGRRSDTQYFGPGTRLTVL.

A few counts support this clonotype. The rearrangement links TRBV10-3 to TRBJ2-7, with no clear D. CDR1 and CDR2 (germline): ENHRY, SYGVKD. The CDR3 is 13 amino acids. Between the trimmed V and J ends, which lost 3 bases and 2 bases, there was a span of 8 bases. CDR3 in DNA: TGTGCCATCAGTGATTCCGCTACCTACGAGCAGTACTTC. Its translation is CAISDSATYEQYF.

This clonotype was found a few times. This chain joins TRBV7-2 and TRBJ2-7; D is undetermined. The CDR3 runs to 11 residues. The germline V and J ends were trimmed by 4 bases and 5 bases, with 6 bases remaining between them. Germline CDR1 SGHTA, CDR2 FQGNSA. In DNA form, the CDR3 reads TGTGCCAGCAGCTCCCTGGACGAGCAGTACTTC. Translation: CASSSLDEQYF.

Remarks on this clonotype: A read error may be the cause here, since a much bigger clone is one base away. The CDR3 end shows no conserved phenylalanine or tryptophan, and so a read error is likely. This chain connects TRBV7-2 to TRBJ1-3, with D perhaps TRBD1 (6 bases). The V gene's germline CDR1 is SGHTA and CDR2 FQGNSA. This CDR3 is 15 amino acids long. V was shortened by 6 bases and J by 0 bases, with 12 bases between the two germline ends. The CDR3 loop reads CASSPLQGSGNTIYS. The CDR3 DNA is TGTGCCAGCAGTCCCTTACAGGGCTCTGGAAACACCATATATTCT.

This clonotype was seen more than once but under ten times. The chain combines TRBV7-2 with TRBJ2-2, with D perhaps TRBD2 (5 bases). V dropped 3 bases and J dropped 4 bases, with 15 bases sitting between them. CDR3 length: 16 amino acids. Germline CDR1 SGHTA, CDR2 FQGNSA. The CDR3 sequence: CASSLGIDYITGELFF. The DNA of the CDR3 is TGTGCCAGCAGCTTGGGGATAGACTATATCACCGGGGAGCTGTTTTTT.

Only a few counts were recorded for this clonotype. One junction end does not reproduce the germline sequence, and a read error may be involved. The CDR3 loop reads CSVGPIAGGAWDYAYTF. CDR3 nucleotide sequence: TGCAGCGTTGGACCCATCGCAGGGGGCGCTTGGGACTATGCCTACACCTTC. The chain recombines TRBV29-1 with TRBJ1-2; 8 bases line up with TRBD1. The CDR3 has 17 amino acids. The germline V gene encodes CDR1 SQVTM and CDR2 ANQGSEA.